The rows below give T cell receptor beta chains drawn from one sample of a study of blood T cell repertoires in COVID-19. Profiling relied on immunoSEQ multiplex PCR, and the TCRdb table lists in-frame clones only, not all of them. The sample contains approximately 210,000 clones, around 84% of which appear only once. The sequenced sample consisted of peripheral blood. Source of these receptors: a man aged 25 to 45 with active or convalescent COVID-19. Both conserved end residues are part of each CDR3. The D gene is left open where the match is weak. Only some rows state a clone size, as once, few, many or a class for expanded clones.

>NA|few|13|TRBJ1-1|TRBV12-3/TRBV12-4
TGTGCCAGCAGTTCACAAGTCTCCCTCCCAGCTTTCTTT
CASSSQVSLPAFF
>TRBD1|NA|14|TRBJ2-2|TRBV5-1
TGCGCCAGCAATAGGGACAGTTTCACCGGGGAGCTGTTTTTT
CASNRDSFTGELFF
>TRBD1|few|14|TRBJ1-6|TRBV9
TGTGCCAGCAGTGCCGGGACAGTTAATTCACCCCTCCACTTT
CASSAGTVNSPLHF
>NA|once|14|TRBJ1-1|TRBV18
TGTGCCAGCTCACCCAGGGGACTGAACACTGAAGCTTTCTTT
CASSPRGLNTEAFF
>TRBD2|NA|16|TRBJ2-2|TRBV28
TGTGCCAGCAAGGTGCCAGCGGGACGGGGCACCGGGGAGCTGTTTTTT
CASKVPAGRGTGELFF
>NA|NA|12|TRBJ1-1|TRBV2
TGTGCCAGCACTCTTGAGTACACTGAAGCTTTCTTT
CASTLEYTEAFF
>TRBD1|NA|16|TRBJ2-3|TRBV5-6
TGTGCCAGCAGCTTGCTACAGGGGGCTTACACAGATACGCAGTATTTT
CASSLLQGAYTDTQYF
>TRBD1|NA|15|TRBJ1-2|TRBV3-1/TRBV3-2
TGTGCCAGCAGCCACAGACAGGGGGCGAGCTATGGCTACACCTTC
CASSHRQGASYGYTF
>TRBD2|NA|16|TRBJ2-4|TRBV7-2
TGTGCCAGCAGTCCCCCGACTAGCGGGAGTGGCGACATTCAGTACTTC
CASSPPTSGSGDIQYF
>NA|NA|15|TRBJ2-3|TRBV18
TGTGCCAGCTCACCAAAGCCGACTAGCACAGATACGCAGTATTTT
CASSPKPTSTDTQYF
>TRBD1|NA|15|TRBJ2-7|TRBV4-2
TGTGCCAGCAGCCAAGGGACAGGGCGCCCCGACGAGCAGTACTTC
CASSQGTGRPDEQYF
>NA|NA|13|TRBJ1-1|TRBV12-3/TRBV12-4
TGTGCCAGCACCAAACACCCGAACACTGAAGCTTTCTTT
CASTKHPNTEAFF
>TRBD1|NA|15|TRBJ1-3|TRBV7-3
TGTGCCAGCAGCCCCTCAGGGGGCTCTGGAAACACCATATATTTT
CASSPSGGSGNTIYF
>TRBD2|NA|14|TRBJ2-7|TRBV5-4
TGTGCCAGCAGCTTAGCGGGAGGGCCTTACGAGCAGTACTTC
CASSLAGGPYEQYF
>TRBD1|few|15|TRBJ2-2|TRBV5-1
TGCGCCAGCAGCTCAGGACAGGGTACCACCGGGGAGCTGTTTTTT
CASSSGQGTTGELFF
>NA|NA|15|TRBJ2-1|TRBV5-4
TGTGCCAGCAGCTACGGGGGAGGTGGCCGCCTAGGTGTGTTCTTC
CASSYGGGGRLGVFF
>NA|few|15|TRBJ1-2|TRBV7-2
TGTGCCAGCAGCTTAGGGGGCGGGGGGCTAGTCGGTTACACCTTC
CASSLGGGGLVGYTF
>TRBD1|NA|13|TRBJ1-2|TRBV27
TGTGCCAGCAGTTCACAGGGGATGGGTGGCTACACCTTC
CASSSQGMGGYTF
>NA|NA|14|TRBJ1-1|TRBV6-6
TGTGCCAGCGGACACACCGGAGGGAGTTCTGAAGCTTTCTTT
CASGHTGGSSEAFF
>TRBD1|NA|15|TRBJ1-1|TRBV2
TGTGCCAGCAGTGAGTACAGGGGTATGAACACTGAAGCTTTCTTT
CASSEYRGMNTEAFF
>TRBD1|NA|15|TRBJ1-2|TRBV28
TGTGCCAGCAGTCCCGCCGGGACAGGGCAGAGAGGCTACACCTTC
CASSPAGTGQRGYTF
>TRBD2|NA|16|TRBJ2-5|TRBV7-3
TGTGCCAGCACGCCGGGACTAGCGGGGAGGGGAGAGACCCAGTACTTC
CASTPGLAGRGETQYF
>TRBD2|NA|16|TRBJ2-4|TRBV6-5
TGTGCCAGCAGTTCTCTAGCGGGGGGTACCAAAAACATTCAGTACTTC
CASSSLAGGTKNIQYF
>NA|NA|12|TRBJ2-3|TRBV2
TGTGCCAGCAGGGAGGGTTCCGATACGCAGTATTTT
CASREGSDTQYF
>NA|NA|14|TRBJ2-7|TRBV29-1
TGCAGCGTCTCCACAGGGACGAGCTCCTACGAGCAGTACTTC
CSVSTGTSSYEQYF
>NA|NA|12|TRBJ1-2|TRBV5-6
TGTGCCAGCAGCTTCGGTCTAGGTGGCTACACCTTC
CASSFGLGGYTF
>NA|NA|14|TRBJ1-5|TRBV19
TGTGCCAGTAGTATTAGCCATAGCAATCAGCCCCAGCATTTT
CASSISHSNQPQHF
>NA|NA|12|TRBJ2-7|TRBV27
TGTGCCGTCGGGACACCAAACTACGAGCAGTACTTC
CAVGTPNYEQYF
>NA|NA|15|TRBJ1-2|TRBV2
TGTGCCAGCGGGGGGGGTATAGACAGTTACTATGGCTACACCTTC
CASGGGIDSYYGYTF
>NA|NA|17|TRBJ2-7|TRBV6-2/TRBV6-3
TGTGCCAGCAGTTACCAGGGCGGCTACACGAACTCCTACGAGCAGTACTTC
CASSYQGGYTNSYEQYF
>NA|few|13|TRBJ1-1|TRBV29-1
TGCAGCGTTCAGGAACACCCTAACACTGAAGCTTTCTTT
CSVQEHPNTEAFF
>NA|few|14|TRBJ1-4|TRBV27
TGTGCCAGCGGACTAGGAGCGGTGGGTGAAAAACTGTTTTTT
CASGLGAVGEKLFF
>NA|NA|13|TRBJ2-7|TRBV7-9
TGTGCCAGCAGCCTATACGTTTCCTACGAGCAGTACTTC
CASSLYVSYEQYF
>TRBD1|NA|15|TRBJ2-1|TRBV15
TGTGCCACCAGCAGAGGGGACAGGGCCGATAATGAGCAGTTCTTC
CATSRGDRADNEQFF
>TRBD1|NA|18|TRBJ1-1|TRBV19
TGTGCCAGTAGTCCTCTATTCGGACAGGCTGAGAGGGGCACTGAAGCTTTCTTT
CASSPLFGQAERGTEAFF
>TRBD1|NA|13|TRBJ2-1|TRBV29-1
TGCAGCGTTGAAGGGACAGGGAGGTCCGAGCAGTTCTTC
CSVEGTGRSEQFF
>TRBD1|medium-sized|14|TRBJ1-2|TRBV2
TGTGCCACGGCAGGGACAGGACCTAACTATGGCTACACCTTC
CATAGTGPNYGYTF
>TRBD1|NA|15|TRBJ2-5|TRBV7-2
TGTGCCAGCAGCTCACGGGACAGGGTCGGGGAGACCCAGTACTTC
CASSSRDRVGETQYF
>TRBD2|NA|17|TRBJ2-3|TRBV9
TGTGCCAGCAGCGTAGCCTTTGCGGAGCGGGGGGGAGATACGCAGTATTTT
CASSVAFAERGGDTQYF
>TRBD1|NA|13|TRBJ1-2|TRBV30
TGTGCCTGGAGTTACACAGGGGACTATGGCTACACCTTC
CAWSYTGDYGYTF
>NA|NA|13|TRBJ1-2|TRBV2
TGTGCCAGCAGGGGGTCAGGGGCGGATGGCTACACCTTC
CASRGSGADGYTF
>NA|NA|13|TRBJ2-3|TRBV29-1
TGCAGCCCCCGGGACACTAGCACAGATACGCAGTATTTT
CSPRDTSTDTQYF
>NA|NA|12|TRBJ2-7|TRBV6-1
TGTGCCAGCAGTGAAAGCCGTTACGAGCAGTACTTC
CASSESRYEQYF
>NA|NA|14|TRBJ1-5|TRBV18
TGTGCCAGCTCACGGGGGGTTAGCAATCAGCCCCAGCATTTT
CASSRGVSNQPQHF
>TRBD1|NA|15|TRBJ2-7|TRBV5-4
TGTGCCAGCAGCTCCCGGACAGGGAATAGGTACGAGCAGTACTTC
CASSSRTGNRYEQYF